Listed below are T cell receptor beta chains from one sample, sequenced in a study of CD4 and CD8 cells across lung adenocarcinoma regions. TCRdb re-analysed the PCR reads in MiXCR, keeping a single row per CDR3 protein. Of fewer than 20,000 distinct CDR3 sequences in the sample, 55% were seen once. Sequenced material: CD8+ T cells from the center of a lung tumor. The receptor set was obtained from a female donor with lung adenocarcinoma. The CD4 and CD8 labels of this study may be unreliable. CDR3s include the opening cysteine and the closing phenylalanine or tryptophan. The D gene is left open where the match is weak. Not every row has a clone size; where given, it reads once, few, many or a size class.

cdr3_nt cdr3_aa clone_size d_call j_call v_call
TGTGCCACCAGTTCAGGGGGCGCGAGTGGCACTGAAGCTTTCTTT CATSSGGASGTEAFF many TRBD1 TRBJ1-1 TRBV15
TGTGCCAGCAGCTTAAGGGCGGCAGGGGGTAGGGAGACCCAGTACTTC CASSLRAAGGRETQYF many TRBD1 TRBJ2-5 TRBV7-6
TGTGCCAGCAGCCGGACAGGGGGATATAGCACAGATACGCAGTATTTT CASSRTGGYSTDTQYF medium-sized TRBD1 TRBJ2-3 TRBV6-5
TGCGCCAGCAGCCAAGCGGGGCGCGGGGGCGGTGACCAAGATACGCAGTACTTC CASSQAGRGGGDQDTQYF . . TRBJ2-7 TRBV4-1
TGCGCCAGCAGCCAAGGAGACGGGGCGCTGGGAGCCAAAAATACGCAGTATTTC CASSQGDGALGAKNTQYF . . TRBJ2-3 TRBV4-1
TGTGCCAGCAGTTACAGTACTAGCGGGAGCACCGGGGAGCTGTTTTTT CASSYSTSGSTGELFF once TRBD2 TRBJ2-2 TRBV6-5
TGCGCCAGCAGCCTGGGGTTGTTGGACACTGAAGCTTTCTTT CASSLGLLDTEAFF . . TRBJ1-1 TRBV5-1
TGTGCCAGCAGCTACCGTATTCCTAATGAAAAACTGTTTTTT CASSYRIPNEKLFF . . TRBJ1-4 TRBV4-2
TGTGCGAGTCACGGGGGCGGGGACCAAGACACCCAGTTCTTC CASHGGGDQDTQFF . . TRBJ2-1 TRBV6-1
TGTGCGGGCAGTGGGGACCTAGCCCAAAAGACCCAGTACTTC CAGSGDLAQKTQYF . . TRBJ2-5 TRBV6-1
TGTGCCAGCAGCGTCTCGGGCGGGGGAGCCAAAGACACGCAGTATTTT CASSVSGGGAKDTQYF . TRBD2 TRBJ2-3 TRBV7-2
TGCGCCAGCAGGGATAGGGGGCTGTATGCCAAAGATACTCAGTATTTT CASRDRGLYAKDTQYF . TRBD1 TRBJ2-3 TRBV10-1
TGCGCCAGCAGCCAGGAGCGGGGGCCCTCCTACGAGCAGTACTTC CASSQERGPSYEQYF many TRBD2 TRBJ2-7 TRBV4-1
TGTGCCAGCAGTGAATACGCAGCCACCGGGGAGCTGTTTTTT CASSEYAATGELFF few . TRBJ2-2 TRBV25-1
TGCGCCAGCAGCGAAGAGGGGCGGGGGGCCAAAAACATTCAGTATTTT CASSEEGRGAKNIQYF . TRBD2 TRBJ2-3 TRBV4-1
TGTGCCAGCAGTTACTCGACGGGGTATAATTCACCCCTCCACTTT CASSYSTGYNSPLHF many . TRBJ1-6 TRBV6-5
TGTGCCAGCAGTTACGAAGCGGGAGGGTCGAATGAGCAGTTCTTC CASSYEAGGSNEQFF once TRBD2 TRBJ2-1 TRBV6-5
TGTGCCAGCAGTAAAACCCTCGGGGGGGCCTATGGCTACACCTTC CASSKTLGGAYGYTF few . TRBJ1-2 TRBV9
TGTGCCAGCGGTCAACTCTATCAGCCCCAGCATTTT CASGQLYQPQHF . . TRBJ1-5 TRBV6-1
TGTGCCAGCCTGGGGGAATATGAGCAGTTCTTC CASLGEYEQFF . . TRBJ2-1 TRBV6-1
TGCGCCAGCAGCCAAGGAGACGGGGGGGTGGGAGCCAAAAATATTCAGTACTTC CASSQGDGGVGAKNIQYF . TRBD2 TRBJ2-4 TRBV4-1
TGCGCCAGCAGCCAAGCAGACGGGGGGCGGGGAGCCAAAGATATGCAGTATTTC CASSQADGGRGAKDMQYF . . TRBJ2-3 TRBV4-1
TGCGCCAGCAGTGAGTCTTTAGCCGACACCCAGTACTTC CASSESLADTQYF medium-sized . TRBJ2-5 TRBV10-2
TGTGCCAGCAGCTTTAGCGGGGGGCCCCAAGAGACCCAGTACTTC CASSFSGGPQETQYF many TRBD2 TRBJ2-5 TRBV7-3
TGTGCCAGCAGTCTCTTTTCTAGCGTCAATGAGCAGTTCTTC CASSLFSSVNEQFF many . TRBJ2-1 TRBV6-1
TGCGCCAGCAGTGCAGGGGGTGGCGGAGGCTACAATGAGCAGTTCTTC CASSAGGGGGYNEQFF . TRBD1 TRBJ2-1 TRBV10-1
TGCGCCAGCAGGGATTGGGGGCTGTGTGGCAAAGATACTCAGTATTTC CASRDWGLCGKDTQYF . . TRBJ2-3 TRBV10-1